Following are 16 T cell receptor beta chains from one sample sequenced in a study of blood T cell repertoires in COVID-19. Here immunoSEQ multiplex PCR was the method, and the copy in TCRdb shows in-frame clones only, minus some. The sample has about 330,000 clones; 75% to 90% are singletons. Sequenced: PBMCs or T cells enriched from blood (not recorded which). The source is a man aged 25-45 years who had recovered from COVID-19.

CDR3 loop: CASSLGSIAQYF. The CDR3 DNA sequence: TGTGCCAGCAGCTTAGGATCAATAGCCCAGTACTTC. The rearrangement links TRBV7-9 to TRBJ2-5; D unresolved. CDR1 is SEHNR, CDR2 FQNEAQ, per germline (reference sequence). This CDR3 is built from 12 residues. Trimming stripped 1 base from V and 9 bases from J, with 9 bases between.

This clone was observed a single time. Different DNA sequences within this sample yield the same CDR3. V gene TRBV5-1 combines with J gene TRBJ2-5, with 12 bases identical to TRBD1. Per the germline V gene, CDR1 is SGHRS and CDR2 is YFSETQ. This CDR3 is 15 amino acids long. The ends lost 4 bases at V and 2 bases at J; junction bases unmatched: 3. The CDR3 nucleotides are TGCGCCAGCAGCACGGGACAGGGGGCTCAAGAGACCCAGTACTTC. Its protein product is CASSTGQGAQETQYF. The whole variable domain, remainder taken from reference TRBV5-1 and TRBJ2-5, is KAGVTQTPRYLIKTRGQQVTLSCSPISGHRSVSWYQQTPGQGLQFLFEYFSETQRNKGNFPGRFSGRQFSNSRSEMNVSTLELGDSALYLCASSTGQGAQETQYFGPGTRLLVL.

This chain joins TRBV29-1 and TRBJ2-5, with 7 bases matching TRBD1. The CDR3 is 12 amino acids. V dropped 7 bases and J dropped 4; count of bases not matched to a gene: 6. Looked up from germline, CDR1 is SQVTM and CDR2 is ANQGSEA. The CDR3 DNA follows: TGCAGCGCTAAGACAGGGATAGAGACCCAGTACTTC. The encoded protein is CSAKTGIETQYF.

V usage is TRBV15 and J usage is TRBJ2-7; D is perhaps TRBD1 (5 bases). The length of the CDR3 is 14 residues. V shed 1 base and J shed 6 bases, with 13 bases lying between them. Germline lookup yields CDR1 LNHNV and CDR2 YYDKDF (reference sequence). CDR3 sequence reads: CATSRVQVHSEQYF. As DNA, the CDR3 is TGTGCCACCAGCAGAGTACAGGTTCACTCCGAGCAGTACTTC. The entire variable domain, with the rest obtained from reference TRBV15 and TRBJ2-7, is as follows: DAMVIQNPRYQVTQFGKPVTLSCSQTLNHNVMYWYQQKSSQAPKLLFHYYDKDFNNEADTPDNFQSRRPNTSFCFLDIRSPGLGDTAMYLCATSRVQVHSEQYFGPGTRLTVT.

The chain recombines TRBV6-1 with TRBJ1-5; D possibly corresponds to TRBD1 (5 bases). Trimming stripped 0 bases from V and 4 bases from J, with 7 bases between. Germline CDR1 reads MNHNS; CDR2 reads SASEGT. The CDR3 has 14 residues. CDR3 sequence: CASSEAGPNQPQHF. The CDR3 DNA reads TGTGCCAGCAGTGAAGCGGGGCCTAATCAGCCCCAGCATTTT.

The CDR3 spells CASPLGRDLGNTIYF. The CDR3 region has the DNA TGTGCCAGCCCCCTGGGGAGGGACCTTGGAAACACCATATATTTT. The chain carries TRBV7-9 and TRBJ1-3; D might be TRBD1 (5 bases). This CDR3 region has 15 residues. Trimming pared 8 bases from V and 3 bases from J, leaving 17 bases between. In germline, CDR1 is SEHNR, CDR2 FQNEAQ (reference sequence). Drawing the rest from reference TRBV7-9 and TRBJ1-3, the complete variable domain is DTGVSQNPRHKITKRGQNVTFRCDPISEHNRLYWYRQTLGQGPEFLTYFQNEAQLEKSRLLSDRFSAERPKGSFSTLEIQRTEQGDSAMYLCASPLGRDLGNTIYFGEGSWLTVV.

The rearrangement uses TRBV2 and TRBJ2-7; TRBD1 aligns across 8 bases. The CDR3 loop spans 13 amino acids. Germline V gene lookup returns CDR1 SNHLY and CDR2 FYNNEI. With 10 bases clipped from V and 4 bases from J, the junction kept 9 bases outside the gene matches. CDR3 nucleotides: TGTGCCAATCTGGGGGACAGGCGGTACGAGCAGTACTTC. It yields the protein CANLGDRRYEQYF.

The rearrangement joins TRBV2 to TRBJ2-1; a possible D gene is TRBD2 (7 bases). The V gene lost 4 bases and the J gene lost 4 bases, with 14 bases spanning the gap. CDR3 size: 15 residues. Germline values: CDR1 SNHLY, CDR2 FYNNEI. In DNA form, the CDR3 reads TGTGCCAGCAGTGTCGGGGGGCCCGGATACAATGAGCAGTTCTTC. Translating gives CASSVGGPGYNEQFF.

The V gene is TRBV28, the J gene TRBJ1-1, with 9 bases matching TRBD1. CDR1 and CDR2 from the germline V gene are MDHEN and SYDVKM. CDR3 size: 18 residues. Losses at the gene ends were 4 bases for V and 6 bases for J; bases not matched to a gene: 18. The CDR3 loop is CASSSVGGNRGRVSEAFF. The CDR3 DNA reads TGTGCCAGCAGTTCCGTCGGGGGGAACAGGGGGCGCGTCTCTGAAGCTTTCTTT.

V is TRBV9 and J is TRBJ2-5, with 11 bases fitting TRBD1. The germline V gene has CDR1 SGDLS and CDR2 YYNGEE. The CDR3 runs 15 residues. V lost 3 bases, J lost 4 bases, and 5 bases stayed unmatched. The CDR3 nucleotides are TGTGCCAGCAGCGGGACAGGGGGCCTTGGAGAGACCCAGTACTTC. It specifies CASSGTGGLGETQYF.

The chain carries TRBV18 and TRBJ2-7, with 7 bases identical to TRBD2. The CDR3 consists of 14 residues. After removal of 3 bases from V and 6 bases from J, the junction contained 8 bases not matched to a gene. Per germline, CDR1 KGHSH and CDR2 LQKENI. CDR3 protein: CASSPPGGGPEQYF. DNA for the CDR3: TGTGCCAGCTCACCTCCTGGGGGAGGGCCCGAGCAGTACTTC.

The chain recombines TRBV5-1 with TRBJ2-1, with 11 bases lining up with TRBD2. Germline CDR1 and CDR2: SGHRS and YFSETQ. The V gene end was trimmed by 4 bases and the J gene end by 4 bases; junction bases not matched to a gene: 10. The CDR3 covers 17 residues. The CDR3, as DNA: TGCGCCAGCAGCCCCTATGCTAGCGGGGGGCCTTACAATGAGCAGTTCTTC. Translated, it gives CASSPYASGGPYNEQFF.

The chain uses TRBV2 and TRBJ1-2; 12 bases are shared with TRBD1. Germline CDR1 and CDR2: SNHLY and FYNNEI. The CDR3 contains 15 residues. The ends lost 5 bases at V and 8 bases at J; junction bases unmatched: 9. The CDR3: CASSPGTGGVSGYTF. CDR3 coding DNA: TGTGCCAGCAGTCCCGGGACAGGGGGCGTGAGCGGCTACACCTTC.

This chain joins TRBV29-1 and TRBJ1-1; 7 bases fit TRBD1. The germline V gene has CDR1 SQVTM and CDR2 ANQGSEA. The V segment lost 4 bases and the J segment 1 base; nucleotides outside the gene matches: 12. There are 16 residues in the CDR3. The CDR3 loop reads CSVGPRDSTSNTEAFF. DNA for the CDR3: TGCAGCGTTGGCCCCCGGGACAGTACATCGAACACTGAAGCTTTCTTT.

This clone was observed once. For the CDR3, the DNA is TGTGCCAGCAGGAGGTATAGGGGTGGCACTGAAGCTTTCTTT. Amino acid sequence: CASRRYRGGTEAFF. The rearrangement uses TRBV28 and TRBJ1-1; TRBD1 might be the D (5 bases). The CDR3 sequence is 14 residues long. V was pared by 6 bases and J by 4 bases, with 15 bases between. Looked up from germline, CDR1 is MDHEN and CDR2 is SYDVKM.

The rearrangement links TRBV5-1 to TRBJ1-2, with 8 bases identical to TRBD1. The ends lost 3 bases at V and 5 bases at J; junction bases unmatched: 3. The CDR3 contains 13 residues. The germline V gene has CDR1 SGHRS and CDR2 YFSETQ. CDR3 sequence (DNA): TGCGCCAGCAGCTCGGACAGGGCGTATGGCTACACCTTC. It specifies CASSSDRAYGYTF.